The next 16 T cell receptor beta chains were all read from a single sample in a study of OX40 agonist ivuxolimab in advanced cancers. Sequencing used immunoSEQ multiplex PCR; TCRdb keeps in-frame clones, though not all of them. The top ten clones hold 7.3% of a sample with roughly 83,000 clones, around 85% of them seen once. Source: CD4+ or CD8+ T cells sorted from blood, taken in a trial of the OX40 agonist ivuxolimab. The receptors were gathered from an adult with an advanced solid tumor such as melanoma, head and neck, liver or kidney cancer.

The chain recombines TRBV5-4 with TRBJ1-4; 11 nucleotides line up with TRBD1. The CDR3 spans 16 residues. Germline V lookup: CDR1 SGHNT, CDR2 YYREEE (reference sequence). The trim removed 4 bases at V and 7 bases at J, leaving 9 bases unmatched. The CDR3 is CASSRGQGAFSEKLFF. For the CDR3, the DNA is TGTGCCAGCAGCCGCGGACAGGGGGCTTTTAGTGAAAAACTGTTTTTT.

The chain employs TRBV5-1 and TRBJ1-3; D uncertain. V lost 4 bases and J 2 bases, leaving 16 bases between the germline ends. The length of the CDR3 is 16 residues. Germline-derived CDR1 and CDR2 are SGHRS and YFSETQ. CDR3 sequence: CASSINVQATGNTIYF. The CDR3 DNA sequence: TGCGCCAGCAGCATCAATGTACAAGCGACTGGAAACACCATATATTTT.

Concerning this clone: This may arise from a read error, as a much more abundant clone is one base away. This chain connects TRBV7-2 to TRBJ1-2, with unresolved D. CDR3 length: 14 amino acids. V dropped 7 bases and J dropped 2 bases, with 14 bases sitting between them. Germline CDR1 and CDR2: SGHTA and FQGNSA. This CDR3 is CASTPRLANYGYTF. The CDR3 coding sequence is TGTGCCAGCACTCCGAGGTTAGCCAACTATGGCTACACCTTC.

The V call is TRBV11-2, the J call TRBJ2-5; D might be TRBD2 (6 bases). This CDR3 region has 14 residues. V lost 1 base, J lost 4 bases, and 10 bases lay in between. Germline loops: CDR1 SGHAT, CDR2 FQNNGV. CDR3 nucleotides: TGTGCCAGCAGCTTAGCCGCGGGGCCAGAGACCCAGTACTTC. Amino acid sequence: CASSLAAGPETQYF.

The rearrangement joins TRBV25-1 to TRBJ2-5; D is unresolved. The ends were cut back, 2 bases at V and 4 bases at J, with 11 bases in the middle. Germline loops: CDR1 MGHDK, CDR2 SYGVNS. The CDR3 contains 14 residues. The CDR3 DNA reads as TGTGCCAGCAGTGAAATTGGCATTCTAGAGACCCAGTACTTC. Its translation is CASSEIGILETQYF. Filled out from reference TRBV25-1 and TRBJ2-5, the complete variable domain reads EADIYQTPRYLVIGTGKKITLECSQTMGHDKMYWYQQDPGMELHLIHYSYGVNSTEKGDLSSESTVSRIRTEHFPLTLESARPSHTSQYLCASSEIGILETQYFGPGTRLLVL.

The V call is TRBV5-5, the J call TRBJ2-3, with 7 bases matching TRBD2. The CDR3 totals 16 residues. Germline trimming cut 0 bases from V and 1 base from J; bases unmatched to any gene: 5. Germline V gene sequence: CDR1 SGHKS, CDR2 YYEKEE (reference sequence). CDR3 loop: CASSLGAGVGTDTQYF. The CDR3 nucleotides read TGTGCCAGCAGCTTGGGGGCGGGAGTAGGCACAGATACGCAGTATTTT.

The chain employs TRBV11-3 and TRBJ2-1; TRBD2 might be the D (6 bases). CDR1 and CDR2 from the germline V gene are SGHNT and YENEEA. V lost 3 bases and J 9 bases, leaving 12 bases between the germline ends. This CDR3 contains 13 residues. The CDR3 here is CASSLEGYGEQFF. The CDR3, as DNA: TGTGCCAGCAGCTTGGAGGGGTATGGTGAGCAGTTCTTC. Together with reference TRBV11-3 and TRBJ2-1, the CDR3 gives the full variable domain: EAGVVQSPRYKIIEKKQPVAFWCNPISGHNTLYWYLQNLGQGPELLIRYENEEAVDDSQLPKDRFSAERLKGVDSTLKIQPAELGDSAVYLCASSLEGYGEQFFGPGTRLTVL.

V gene TRBV6-4 combines with J gene TRBJ2-1, with 9 bases lining up with TRBD2. V was pared by 0 bases and J by 7 bases, with 10 bases of the junction left unmatched. CDR1 is MRHNA and CDR2 is SNTAGT in the germline V gene. The CDR3 has 17 residues. The CDR3 sequence: CASSDSKAGGHVNEQFF. In DNA form, the CDR3 reads TGTGCCAGCAGTGACTCGAAGGCGGGGGGGCATGTAAATGAGCAGTTCTTC.

This sequence joins TRBV20-1 and TRBJ2-7; D perhaps matches TRBD2 (6 bases). V was trimmed by 5 bases and J by 6 bases, leaving 11 bases between them. The germline CDR1 and CDR2 sequences are DFQATT and SNEGSKA (reference sequence). This CDR3 spans 11 amino acids. This CDR3 is CSAQRVGEQYF. The DNA of the CDR3 is TGCAGTGCTCAGCGGGTAGGCGAGCAGTACTTC.

The genes are TRBV5-5 and TRBJ1-5; no firm D call. The germline V gene has CDR1 SGHKS and CDR2 YYEKEE (reference sequence). V lost 1 base and J lost 5, with 10 bases in between. The CDR3 runs to 14 residues. The CDR3 protein is CASSLKEKYQPQHF. CDR3 bases: TGTGCCAGCAGCTTGAAAGAGAAGTATCAGCCCCAGCATTTT.

The rearrangement uses TRBV11-2 and TRBJ2-3; 9 nucleotides align to TRBD2. Per germline, CDR1 SGHAT and CDR2 FQNNGV. The CDR3 consists of 16 residues. J was trimmed by 2 bases and V by 1 base; bases with no gene match: 4. The chain's CDR3 is CASSLGVAGVTDTQYF. The DNA of the CDR3 is TGTGCCAGCAGCTTAGGGGTAGCGGGGGTCACAGATACGCAGTATTTT. The full variable domain, in which reference TRBV11-2 and TRBJ2-3 provide the parts outside the CDR3, is EAGVAQSPRYKIIEKRQSVAFWCNPISGHATLYWYQQILGQGPKLLIQFQNNGVVDDSQLPKDRFSAERLKGVDSTLKIQPAKLEDSAVYLCASSLGVAGVTDTQYFGPGTRLTVL.

This clone was seen only once. The gene calls are TRBV11-2 and TRBJ2-3; tentatively, D is TRBD2 (5 bases). CDR3 length: 13 residues. The V and J ends lost 5 bases and 9 bases respectively, with 15 bases between them. Per germline, CDR1 SGHAT and CDR2 FQNNGV. CDR3 sequence (DNA): TGTGCCAGCAGCCAGCCAGTCGGGATAACGCAGTATTTT. Protein product: CASSQPVGITQYF.

The rearrangement joins TRBV19 to TRBJ1-2, with D possibly being TRBD1 (6 bases). V was clipped by 5 bases and J by 1 base, with 11 bases between them. CDR3 size: 14 residues. Germline V gene data show CDR1 as LNHDA and CDR2 as SQIVND (reference sequence). The DNA of the CDR3 is TGTGCCAGTAGTTTCGGACAGCTTAACTATGGCTACACCTTC. It encodes CASSFGQLNYGYTF.

This chain joins TRBV12-5 and TRBJ2-1, with TRBD2 matching over 7 bases. The CDR3 runs 14 residues. CDR1 LGHNT and CDR2 FRNRAP come from the germline V gene. Trimming cost V 1 base and J 14 bases; bases outside gene matches: 11. The CDR3 sequence is CASGLDVEAGREFF. Written as DNA, the CDR3 is TGTGCTAGTGGTTTGGACGTAGAAGCGGGGCGCGAGTTCTTC.

The chain combines TRBV27 with TRBJ2-6, with D perhaps TRBD1 or TRBD2 (5 bases each). The CDR3 extends over 16 amino acids. Germline loops: CDR1 MNHEY, CDR2 SMNVEV (reference sequence). With 5 bases removed from V and 2 bases from J, the gap between germline ends came to 13 bases. The CDR3 loop reads CASSPIGGPGANVLTF. The CDR3 DNA is TGTGCCAGCAGTCCCATTGGGGGACCTGGGGCCAACGTCCTGACTTTC.

The table lists this clone with a few counts. V usage is TRBV7-3 and J usage is TRBJ2-5; D may correspond to TRBD1 or TRBD2 (6 bases each). Germline CDR1 reads SGHTA; CDR2 reads FQGTGA. Trimming removed 6 bases from V and 5 bases from J, with 13 bases in between. This CDR3 comprises 13 residues. The DNA for the CDR3 is TGTGCCAGCAGTCCCAAAGGGGGGGAGACCCAGTACTTC. Amino acids: CASSPKGGETQYF.